A single sample is the source of the 20 T cell receptor beta chains below, sequenced in a study of cytomegalovirus exposure and HLA in healthy donors. The PCR ran on 60 Vbeta and 13 Jbeta primers. Assay: immunoSEQ multiplex PCR; the TCRdb copy retains only in-frame clones and omits some. The data show some 170,000 clones, roughly 78% seen once. Sequenced: PBMCs. The receptors were gathered from a man aged 40-50 years in good health and CMV-seronegative.

In nucleotides, the CDR3 is TGCGCCAGCAGCCACGTGCCGCGGGATAATTCACCCCTCCACTTT. Its protein is CASSHVPRDNSPLHF. The V and J genes are TRBV4-1 and TRBJ1-6, with D unresolved. CDR3 length: 15 residues. V lost 3 bases and J 5 bases, leaving 11 bases between the germline ends. CDR1 is MGHRA, CDR2 YSYEKL, per germline.

This clone was counted a few times. This chain joins TRBV7-2 and TRBJ2-7; D is unresolved. In germline, CDR1 is SGHTA, CDR2 FQGNSA. The V gene lost 3 bases and the J gene lost 1 base, with 10 bases spanning the gap. This CDR3 contains 14 residues. As DNA, the CDR3 is TGTGCCAGCAGCTTCGGCACCGGGTCCTACGAGCAGTACTTC. This codes for CASSFGTGSYEQYF.

This clone was recorded only once. The junction departs from germline at one end; a sequencing error may be responsible. V usage is TRBV7-9 and J usage is TRBJ2-3; the D is unclear. This CDR3 spans 12 amino acids. Germline CDR1 reads SEHNR; CDR2 reads FQNEAQ (reference sequence). The CDR3, as DNA: TGTGCCAGCAGCTTAGACTACACGTATGGGTTTTTT. Protein: CASSLDYTYGFF.

Turning to this clone: The same CDR3 can be traced to other DNA sequences in this sample. The J gene is TRBJ2-2, the V gene TRBV30; 9 nucleotides agree with TRBD2. With 0 bases clipped from V and 6 bases from J, the junction kept 5 bases outside the gene matches. The CDR3 spans 15 residues. Per the germline V gene, CDR1 is GTSNPN and CDR2 is SVGIG (reference sequence). The chain's CDR3 is CAWSVGLAGPGELFF. The CDR3 bases are TGTGCCTGGAGTGTAGGGCTAGCGGGACCCGGGGAGCTGTTTTTT.

This clone has only a few counts. This sequence joins TRBV25-1 and TRBJ1-5; 8 bases map to TRBD1. Trimming removed 4 bases from V and 6 bases from J; junction bases left unmatched: 5. CDR1 is MGHDK, CDR2 SYGVNS, per germline. There are 14 residues in the CDR3. The chain's CDR3 is CASSGTGRGQPQHF. The CDR3 DNA is TGTGCCAGCAGTGGGACAGGGAGGGGTCAGCCCCAGCATTTT. The entire variable domain, with the rest obtained from reference TRBV25-1 and TRBJ1-5, is as follows: EADIYQTPRYLVIGTGKKITLECSQTMGHDKMYWYQQDPGMELHLIHYSYGVNSTEKGDLSSESTVSRIRTEHFPLTLESARPSHTSQYLCASSGTGRGQPQHFGDGTRLSIL.

The chain couples TRBV9 to TRBJ2-3; 7 bases fit TRBD2. Germline V gene sequence: CDR1 SGDLS, CDR2 YYNGEE. The CDR3 is 15 amino acids. With V trimmed by 4 bases and J by 3 bases, 8 bases remained unmatched. In DNA form, the CDR3 reads TGTGCCAGCAGCCGGGACGGGAGGAGGACAGATACGCAGTATTTT. Residues: CASSRDGRRTDTQYF.

V and J are TRBV7-2 and TRBJ2-2, with 8 nucleotides matching TRBD1. J was trimmed by 5 bases and V by 1 base; bases with no gene match: 0. Germline V CDR1 and CDR2: SGHTA, FQGNSA. The CDR3 has 14 residues. In DNA form, the CDR3 reads TGTGCCAGCAGCTTAGACAGGGGGACCGGGGAGCTGTTTTTT. Translating gives CASSLDRGTGELFF.

CDR3 DNA sequence: TGTGCCAGCAGCTTAACCGGGACAGGGGTGACTGAAGCTTTCTTT. This codes for CASSLTGTGVTEAFF. V usage is TRBV5-6 and J usage is TRBJ1-1, with TRBD1 matching 10 bases. Germline loops: CDR1 SGHDT, CDR2 YYEEEE. V gave up 2 bases and J gave up 5 bases; unmatched junction bases: 6. This CDR3 contains 15 residues.

The chain is built from TRBV9 and TRBJ2-5; D perhaps matches TRBD1 (5 bases). The tail of the sequence fits TRBJ2-7 better, so the J call may be wrong. Germline V gives CDR1 SGDLS, CDR2 YYNGEE. CDR3 length: 14 residues. The CDR3 region has the DNA TGTGCCAGCAGCGTAGGCAGGGCAGGGTACGAGCAGTACTTC. As protein: CASSVGRAGYEQYF.

The genes are TRBV11-2 and TRBJ2-5; 10 nucleotides line up with TRBD2. Germline values: CDR1 SGHAT, CDR2 FQNNGV. The CDR3 runs 16 residues. J lost 5 bases, V lost 5 bases, and 11 bases had no gene match. The CDR3 DNA reads as TGTGCCAGCAGCCCCGGGGTAGCGGGAGGCTATGAGACCCAGTACTTC. It is translated as CASSPGVAGGYETQYF.

The chain links TRBV7-8 to TRBJ2-1; 10 bases line up with TRBD2. This CDR3 has 16 residues. V lost 5 bases, J lost 6 bases, and 10 bases stayed unmatched. Germline assignment: CDR1 SGHVS and CDR2 FQNEAQ. The DNA of the CDR3 is TGTGCCAGCAGCCCCGGCCGACTAGCGGGCAGCAATGAGCAGTTCTTC. Amino acid sequence: CASSPGRLAGSNEQFF.

A remark on this clone: One junction end disagrees with the germline gene, perhaps due to a read error. This chain uses TRBV7-7 with TRBJ2-4; 7 bases map to TRBD1. The germline V gene encodes CDR1 SSHAT and CDR2 FNYEAQ (reference sequence). The length of the CDR3 is 13 residues. The CDR3 here is CASSFGEGDSQYF. For the CDR3, the DNA is TGTGCTAGCAGCTTCGGTGAGGGGGACAGTCAGTACTTC.

This clone turned up a few times. This chain uses TRBV11-2 with TRBJ2-2; D may be TRBD2 (6 bases). The germline V and J ends were trimmed by 0 bases and 4 bases, with 6 bases remaining between them. Germline V gene sequence: CDR1 SGHAT, CDR2 FQNNGV. This CDR3 spans 14 amino acids. DNA of the CDR3: TGTGCCAGCAGCTTAGAGGGGGGCACCGGGGAGCTGTTTTTT. Translating it yields CASSLEGGTGELFF.

This chain links TRBV29-1 with TRBJ1-2; D remains unclear. The V end was cut by 4 bases, the J end by 3 bases, with 15 bases between. Looked up from germline, CDR1 is SQVTM and CDR2 is ANQGSEA. This CDR3 is built from 14 residues. CDR3 region: CSVVWTSRDYGYTF. The DNA for the CDR3 is TGCAGCGTTGTCTGGACTTCGAGGGACTATGGCTACACCTTC.

This clone was found a few times. The V and J genes are TRBV5-5 and TRBJ1-6; a possible D gene is TRBD1 (6 bases). V lost 5 bases and J lost 10, with 13 bases in between. The CDR3 sequence is 13 residues long. Germline V CDR1 and CDR2: SGHKS, YYEKEE (reference sequence). CDR3 amino acids: CASRFPGGSPLHF. The CDR3 DNA reads as TGTGCCAGCAGATTCCCTGGGGGCTCACCCCTCCACTTT.

The chain carries TRBV28 and TRBJ2-5, with 7 nucleotides matching TRBD1. CDR3 length: 16 amino acids. Per germline, CDR1 MDHEN and CDR2 SYDVKM. Trimming at V came to 2 bases and at J to 2 bases, leaving 8 bases not matched to a gene. This chain's CDR3 is CASSLLRDSLQETQYF. CDR3 coding DNA: TGTGCCAGCAGTTTACTCCGGGACAGTTTGCAAGAGACCCAGTACTTC.

The chain joins TRBV14 to TRBJ1-4; D may be TRBD1 (6 bases). Germline V gene sequence: CDR1 SGHDN, CDR2 FVKESK. The CDR3 totals 16 residues. Trimming took 3 bases from V and 0 from J, leaving 11 bases between them. CDR3 in amino acids: CASSHGTPATNEKLFF. CDR3 DNA sequence: TGTGCCAGCAGCCATGGGACACCCGCAACTAATGAAAAACTGTTTTTT. The full variable domain, in which reference TRBV14 and TRBJ1-4 provide the parts outside the CDR3, is EAGVTQFPSHSVIEKGQTVTLRCDPISGHDNLYWYRRVMGKEIKFLLHFVKESKQDESGMPNNRFLAERTGGTYSTLKVQPAELEDSGVYFCASSHGTPATNEKLFFGSGTQLSVL.

The chain joins TRBV5-1 to TRBJ2-1; 7 nucleotides align to TRBD2. The CDR3 is 15 residues long. V was clipped by 4 bases and J by 6 bases; unmatched bases: 10. The germline V gene encodes CDR1 SGHRS and CDR2 YFSETQ. CDR3 region: CASSVAGVGTNEQFF. The CDR3 nucleotides read TGCGCCAGCAGCGTGGCGGGAGTGGGGACCAATGAGCAGTTCTTC.

V is TRBV19 and J is TRBJ1-1; TRBD1 might be the D (5 bases). The germline gives CDR1 LNHDA, CDR2 SQIVND (reference sequence). The germline V and J ends were trimmed by 5 bases and 6 bases, with 13 bases remaining between them. The CDR3 loop spans 13 amino acids. The CDR3 DNA follows: TGTGCCAGTAGTGGAGGGGCCTTTGCTGAAGCTTTCTTT. Translated: CASSGGAFAEAFF.

The CDR3: CASRVGHGPYEQYF. The DNA for the CDR3 is TGTGCCAGCAGAGTGGGACACGGACCCTACGAGCAGTACTTC. The chain recombines TRBV5-6 with TRBJ2-7; weak D call: TRBD1 (6 bases). The CDR3 runs 14 residues. Trimming left V 5 bases short and J 2 bases short, with 14 bases between. Germline lookup yields CDR1 SGHDT and CDR2 YYEEEE.